These T cell receptor beta chains were read from a single sample in a study of control samples from healthy donors and cancer patients. Produced via immunoSEQ multiplex PCR; TCRdb's table is partial and in-frame only. The repertoire consists of fewer than 90,000 clones, with 87% occurring once and the leading ten covering about 18%. The specimen was blood. The receptors here all came from a man aged 50 to 59 in good health. CDR3s include the opening cysteine and the closing phenylalanine or tryptophan. The order of the fields is clone size, D gene, J gene, V gene, CDR3 DNA, CDR3 protein. D genes are given only for firm matches. The size of a clone is reported for some rows only, either as once, few or many, or as a class for expanded clones.

clone size: NA
D gene: NA
J gene: TRBJ2-2
V gene: TRBV11-3
CDR3 DNA: TGTGCCAGCAGCTCTGGAAGGGCATGGACCGGGGAGCTGTTTTTT
CDR3 protein: CASSSGRAWTGELFF

clone size: NA
D gene: TRBD2
J gene: TRBJ2-2
V gene: TRBV5-6
CDR3 DNA: TGTGCCAGCCGGGGGGAATTTACCGGGGAGCTGTTTTTT
CDR3 protein: CASRGEFTGELFF

clone size: once
D gene: NA
J gene: TRBJ1-3
V gene: TRBV3-1/TRBV3-2
CDR3 DNA: TGTGCCAGCAGCGCCTCGACAGCCTCTGGAAACACCATATATTTT
CDR3 protein: CASSASTASGNTIYF

clone size: NA
D gene: NA
J gene: TRBJ1-2
V gene: TRBV25-1
CDR3 DNA: TGTGCCAGCAGCCGAACAGGGTCCGATGGCTACACCTTC
CDR3 protein: CASSRTGSDGYTF

clone size: NA
D gene: TRBD1
J gene: TRBJ2-7
V gene: TRBV5-1
CDR3 DNA: TGCGCCAGCAGCGGGGACAGCTACGAGCAGTACTTC
CDR3 protein: CASSGDSYEQYF

clone size: NA
D gene: TRBD1
J gene: TRBJ1-1
V gene: TRBV15
CDR3 DNA: TGTGCCACCAGCAGAGGACAGGGCACTGAAGCTTTCTTT
CDR3 protein: CATSRGQGTEAFF

clone size: NA
D gene: NA
J gene: TRBJ2-2
V gene: TRBV7-7
CDR3 DNA: TGTGCCAGCAGCCCTGGGGACCTCCGGGGTGGGGAGCTGTTTTTT
CDR3 protein: CASSPGDLRGGELFF

clone size: NA
D gene: TRBD2
J gene: TRBJ2-7
V gene: TRBV4-2
CDR3 DNA: TGTGCCAGCAGCCTTAAACTAGCGGGCGGAGCCTACGAGCAGTACTTC
CDR3 protein: CASSLKLAGGAYEQYF

clone size: NA
D gene: TRBD1
J gene: TRBJ2-2
V gene: TRBV10-3
CDR3 DNA: TGTGCCATCAGGGCGACAGGGGAGAACACCGGGGAGCTGTTTTTT
CDR3 protein: CAIRATGENTGELFF

clone size: NA
D gene: NA
J gene: TRBJ2-1
V gene: TRBV3-1/TRBV3-2
CDR3 DNA: TGTGCCAGCAGCCAAGCGAGGGGGGGCCAATTCTTC
CDR3 protein: CASSQARGGQFF

clone size: NA
D gene: NA
J gene: TRBJ2-1
V gene: TRBV2
CDR3 DNA: TGTGCCAGCAGTGAAGTCAGGGGTGGCAATGAGCAGTTCTTC
CDR3 protein: CASSEVRGGNEQFF

clone size: few
D gene: NA
J gene: TRBJ2-5
V gene: TRBV21-1
CDR3 DNA: TGTGCCAGCAGCGACCAATCCGCTCAAGGACAGGGTCAAGAGACCCAGTACTTC
CDR3 protein: CASSDQSAQGQGQETQYF

clone size: NA
D gene: NA
J gene: TRBJ1-5
V gene: TRBV11-2
CDR3 DNA: TGTGCCAGCAGCCCCTGGGGGGAAAATCAGCCCCAGCATTTT
CDR3 protein: CASSPWGENQPQHF

clone size: NA
D gene: TRBD1
J gene: TRBJ1-2
V gene: TRBV10-3
CDR3 DNA: TGTGCCACGCGGGACAGAGCTAACTATGGCTACACCTTC
CDR3 protein: CATRDRANYGYTF

clone size: NA
D gene: TRBD1
J gene: TRBJ1-3
V gene: TRBV5-6
CDR3 DNA: TGTGCCAGCAGGTCCCGACAGGGGTCTGGAAACACCATATATTTT
CDR3 protein: CASRSRQGSGNTIYF

clone size: NA
D gene: NA
J gene: TRBJ2-1
V gene: TRBV27
CDR3 DNA: TGTGCCAGCAGGGGACGGTACTCCTACAATGAGCAGTTCTTC
CDR3 protein: CASRGRYSYNEQFF

clone size: once
D gene: TRBD2
J gene: TRBJ2-1
V gene: TRBV29-1
CDR3 DNA: TGCAGCACCAGGACTAGCGGCCCATACAATGAGCAGTTCTTC
CDR3 protein: CSTRTSGPYNEQFF

clone size: NA
D gene: TRBD2
J gene: TRBJ2-3
V gene: TRBV13
CDR3 DNA: TGTGCCAGCAGCCCAGCGGGAGAGACGACAGATACGCAGTATTTT
CDR3 protein: CASSPAGETTDTQYF

clone size: NA
D gene: NA
J gene: TRBJ1-1
V gene: TRBV25-1
CDR3 DNA: TGTGCCAGCAGTCCTGGGGTGAACACTGAAGCTTTCTTT
CDR3 protein: CASSPGVNTEAFF

clone size: NA
D gene: NA
J gene: TRBJ1-3
V gene: TRBV21-1
CDR3 DNA: TGTGCCAGCAGCAAATTAGGGGCGCGAGGAAACACCATATATTTT
CDR3 protein: CASSKLGARGNTIYF

clone size: NA
D gene: TRBD2
J gene: TRBJ2-1
V gene: TRBV25-1
CDR3 DNA: TGTGCCAGCAGCCACATAGCGGGAGACTCCTACAATGAGCAGTTCTTC
CDR3 protein: CASSHIAGDSYNEQFF

clone size: NA
D gene: NA
J gene: TRBJ1-5
V gene: TRBV7-3
CDR3 DNA: TGTGCCAGCAGCCCCGGCGGGCGACAGACCAATCAGCCCCAGCATTTT
CDR3 protein: CASSPGGRQTNQPQHF

clone size: NA
D gene: NA
J gene: TRBJ2-3
V gene: TRBV9
CDR3 DNA: TGTGCCAGCAGCGCCCCACTAGCAACAGATACGCAGTATTTT
CDR3 protein: CASSAPLATDTQYF

clone size: NA
D gene: TRBD2
J gene: TRBJ2-3
V gene: TRBV9
CDR3 DNA: TGTGCCAGCACAACTAGCGGGAGGTTTGGCACAGATACGCAGTATTTT
CDR3 protein: CASTTSGRFGTDTQYF

clone size: NA
D gene: TRBD2
J gene: TRBJ2-7
V gene: TRBV7-8
CDR3 DNA: TGTGCCAGCAGCTCGACTAGCGGGGGTAGCTCCTACGAGCAGTACTTC
CDR3 protein: CASSSTSGGSSYEQYF

clone size: NA
D gene: NA
J gene: TRBJ1-2
V gene: TRBV4-1
CDR3 DNA: TGCGCCAGCAGCCCTGGCCGCCAGCAGCCAAATAACTATGGCTACACCTTC
CDR3 protein: CASSPGRQQPNNYGYTF

clone size: NA
D gene: NA
J gene: TRBJ1-1
V gene: TRBV10-3
CDR3 DNA: TGTGCCATCAGTGAGTCCTCCCAGTGGGTAACTGAAGCTTTCTTT
CDR3 protein: CAISESSQWVTEAFF

clone size: once
D gene: NA
J gene: TRBJ2-7
V gene: TRBV30
CDR3 DNA: TGTGCCTGGAGTTCCGGGACCTACGAGCAGTACTTC
CDR3 protein: CAWSSGTYEQYF

clone size: NA
D gene: NA
J gene: TRBJ2-1
V gene: TRBV2
CDR3 DNA: TGTGCCAGCAGTGTATACAATGAGCAGTTCTTC
CDR3 protein: CASSVYNEQFF

clone size: once
D gene: NA
J gene: TRBJ2-4
V gene: TRBV30
CDR3 DNA: TGTGCCTGGGGGAGGGGGGGAGCGGCCAAAAACATTCAGTACTTC
CDR3 protein: CAWGRGGAAKNIQYF

clone size: NA
D gene: TRBD1
J gene: TRBJ2-1
V gene: TRBV28
CDR3 DNA: TGTGCCAGCAGTGCCTCGGGGACAGGGGAGCGTGAGCAGTTCTTC
CDR3 protein: CASSASGTGEREQFF

clone size: NA
D gene: TRBD1
J gene: TRBJ1-6
V gene: TRBV2
CDR3 DNA: TGTGCCAGCAGAGAAGGACAGGCAAGGGTAAATTCACCCCTCCACTTT
CDR3 protein: CASREGQARVNSPLHF

clone size: NA
D gene: NA
J gene: TRBJ1-1
V gene: TRBV10-3
CDR3 DNA: TGTGCCATCAGTGAGTCGAAGGGACTGAACACTGAAGCTTTCTTT
CDR3 protein: CAISESKGLNTEAFF

clone size: NA
D gene: TRBD1
J gene: TRBJ1-4
V gene: TRBV4-1
CDR3 DNA: TGCGCCAGCAGCCAAATCCCTCCGGGACAGGGTGGTGAAAAACTGTTTTTT
CDR3 protein: CASSQIPPGQGGEKLFF

clone size: NA
D gene: TRBD2
J gene: TRBJ2-3
V gene: TRBV5-4
CDR3 DNA: TGTGCCAGCACCTGGGACTACAGCACAGATACGCAGTATTTT
CDR3 protein: CASTWDYSTDTQYF

clone size: once
D gene: TRBD2
J gene: TRBJ2-1
V gene: TRBV7-9
CDR3 DNA: TGTGCCAGCAGCTCCGGCCTAGCGGTACATGAGCAGTTCTTC
CDR3 protein: CASSSGLAVHEQFF

clone size: NA
D gene: NA
J gene: TRBJ2-1
V gene: TRBV25-1
CDR3 DNA: TGTGCCAGCAGTGACCTACAGGGCAGCTCCTACAATGAGCAGTTCTTC
CDR3 protein: CASSDLQGSSYNEQFF

clone size: NA
D gene: NA
J gene: TRBJ1-6
V gene: TRBV12-3/TRBV12-4
CDR3 DNA: TGTGCCAGCAGTTCACAGTATTCACCCCTCCACTTT
CDR3 protein: CASSSQYSPLHF

clone size: NA
D gene: NA
J gene: TRBJ1-1
V gene: TRBV11-3
CDR3 DNA: TGTGCCAGCAGCTTTTCACAGAACACTGAAGCTTTCTTT
CDR3 protein: CASSFSQNTEAFF

clone size: NA
D gene: TRBD1
J gene: TRBJ1-4
V gene: TRBV19
CDR3 DNA: TGTGCCAGTAGTCCCACGCCGGGACAGGGAATAATGGGTGAAAAACTGTTTTTT
CDR3 protein: CASSPTPGQGIMGEKLFF

clone size: NA
D gene: TRBD2
J gene: TRBJ2-1
V gene: TRBV3-1/TRBV3-2
CDR3 DNA: TGTGCCAGCAGCCTTGGACTAGCGGGAGCGACGTACAATGAGCAGTTCTTC
CDR3 protein: CASSLGLAGATYNEQFF

clone size: NA
D gene: TRBD1
J gene: TRBJ2-3
V gene: TRBV19
CDR3 DNA: TGTGCCAGTATGCCGGGACAGGAGCTCTCAGATACGCAGTATTTT
CDR3 protein: CASMPGQELSDTQYF